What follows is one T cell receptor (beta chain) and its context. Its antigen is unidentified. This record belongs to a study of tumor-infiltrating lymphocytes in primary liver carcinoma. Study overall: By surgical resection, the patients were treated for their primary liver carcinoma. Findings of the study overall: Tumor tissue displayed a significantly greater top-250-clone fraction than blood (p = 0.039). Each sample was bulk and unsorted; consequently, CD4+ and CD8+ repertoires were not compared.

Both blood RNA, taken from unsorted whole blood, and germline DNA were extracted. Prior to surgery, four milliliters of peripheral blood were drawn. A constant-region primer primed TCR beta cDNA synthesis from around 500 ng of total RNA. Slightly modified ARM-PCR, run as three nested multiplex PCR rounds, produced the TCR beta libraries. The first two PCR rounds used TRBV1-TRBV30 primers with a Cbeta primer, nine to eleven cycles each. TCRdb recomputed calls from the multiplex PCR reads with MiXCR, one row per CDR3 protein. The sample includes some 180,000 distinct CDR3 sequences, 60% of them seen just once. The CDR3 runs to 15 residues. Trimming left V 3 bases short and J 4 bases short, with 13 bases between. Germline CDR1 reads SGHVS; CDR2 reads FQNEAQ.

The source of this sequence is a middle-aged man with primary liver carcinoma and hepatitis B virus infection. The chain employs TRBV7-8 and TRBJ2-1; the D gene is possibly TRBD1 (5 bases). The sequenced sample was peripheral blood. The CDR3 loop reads CASSFIRTRYNEQFF. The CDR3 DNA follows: TGTGCCAGCAGCTTTATAAGGACACGTTACAATGAGCAGTTCTTC. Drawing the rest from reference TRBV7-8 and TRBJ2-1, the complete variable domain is GAGVSQSPRYKVAKRGQDVALRCDPISGHVSLFWYQQALGQGPEFLTYFQNEAQLDKSGLPSDRFFAERPEGSVSTLKIQRTQQEDSAVYLCASSFIRTRYNEQFFGPGTRLTVL.